One and the same sample provided the 29 T cell receptor beta chains below, sequenced in a study of shared T cell receptors in the human thymus. The table came from immunoSEQ multiplex PCR; TCRdb's copy has only in-frame clones and leaves some out. The sample contains around 340,000 clones, approximately 95% of which appear only once. The sequencing input was thymocytes. The receptors were sampled from a human donor.

The chain carries TRBV7-2 and TRBJ2-7, with 16 positions matching TRBD2. Per the germline V gene, CDR1 is SGHTA and CDR2 is FQGNSA. The ends lost 5 bases at V and 2 bases at J; junction bases unmatched: 6. This CDR3 region has 17 residues. CDR3 nucleotide sequence: TGTGCCAGCAGCCCCGGGGGACTAGCGGGAGGGCCCTACGAGCAGTACTTC. Its translation is CASSPGGLAGGPYEQYF.

This clone was found once. The chain recombines TRBV7-2 with TRBJ2-3; 7 bases fit TRBD1. Germline lookup yields CDR1 SGHTA and CDR2 FQGNSA. The V and J ends lost 5 bases and 4 bases, in that order; junction bases with no gene match: 12. The CDR3 runs to 16 residues. CDR3: CASSPRQGGNPDTQYF. DNA of the CDR3: TGTGCCAGCAGCCCAAGACAGGGTGGGAACCCAGATACGCAGTATTTT.

This clone was found once. The J gene is TRBJ2-1, the V gene TRBV6-1, with a tentative D call TRBD1 (5 bases). Looked up from germline, CDR1 is MNHNS and CDR2 is SASEGT. The V and J ends lost 10 bases and 8 bases respectively, with 18 bases between them. CDR3 size: 13 residues. The CDR3 spells CATRQFLGDEQFF. The CDR3 DNA follows: TGTGCCACTAGACAGTTTCTCGGCGATGAGCAGTTCTTC.

V and J are TRBV19 and TRBJ1-4; TRBD1 is a possible D gene (6 bases). Trimming cost V 6 bases and J 3 bases, with 23 bases left between them. The CDR3 is 18 residues long. Germline V lookup: CDR1 LNHDA, CDR2 SQIVND (reference sequence). The CDR3 DNA reads as TGTGCCAGTAGCCTCCCACTTGCTCGACAGGAACCTAATGAAAAACTGTTTTTT. It translates to CASSLPLARQEPNEKLFF.

The chain couples TRBV15 to TRBJ2-2; 7 bases match TRBD2. CDR3 size: 13 residues. V was pared by 9 bases and J by 7 bases, with 8 bases of the junction left unmatched. Germline V CDR1 and CDR2: LNHNV, YYDKDF (reference sequence). For the CDR3, the DNA is TGTGCCACTACTGGAGGGGAGGGCGGGGAGCTGTTTTTT. As protein: CATTGGEGGELFF.

J is TRBJ2-3 and V is TRBV28; the match to TRBD1 covers 8 bases. The CDR3 has 17 residues. Germline lookup yields CDR1 MDHEN and CDR2 SYDVKM. Losses at the gene ends were 4 bases for V and 1 base for J; bases not matched to a gene: 10. The CDR3 protein is CASSSAPQGAGTDTQYF. The CDR3 DNA is TGTGCCAGCAGTTCCGCCCCTCAGGGGGCGGGCACAGATACGCAGTATTTT.

This clone was recorded only once. The V and J genes are TRBV7-2 and TRBJ1-3, with TRBD1 matching 10 bases. The CDR3 runs 16 residues. V gave up 2 bases and J gave up 4 bases; unmatched junction bases: 5. Germline lookup yields CDR1 SGHTA and CDR2 FQGNSA. The CDR3 DNA is TGTGCCAGCAGCTTACAGGGGACAGGGGAGGGAAACACCATATATTTT. Its protein is CASSLQGTGEGNTIYF.

This clone occurred once. The rearrangement uses TRBV15 and TRBJ1-2; D possibly corresponds to TRBD1 (6 bases). V lost 4 bases and J 8 bases, leaving 11 bases between the germline ends. CDR3 length: 12 residues. Germline V gene lookup returns CDR1 LNHNV and CDR2 YYDKDF (reference sequence). The CDR3, as DNA: TGTGCCACCAGCACGAAAGGGGGAGGCTACACCTTC. It codes for CATSTKGGGYTF.

V gene TRBV5-4 combines with J gene TRBJ2-5; 11 bases are a match to TRBD2. The V gene's germline CDR1 is SGHNT and CDR2 YYREEE (reference sequence). The trim removed 5 bases at V and 0 bases at J, leaving 3 bases unmatched. CDR3 length: 15 amino acids. CDR3 sequence reads: CASRVTSGNQETQYF. The CDR3 nucleotides are TGTGCCAGCAGAGTGACTAGCGGGAACCAAGAGACCCAGTACTTC. Full variable domain (remainder filled in from reference TRBV5-4 and TRBJ2-5): ETGVTQSPTHLIKTRGQQVTLRCSSQSGHNTVSWYQQALGQGPQFIFQYYREEENGRGNFPPRFSGLQFPNYSSELNVNALELDDSALYLCASRVTSGNQETQYFGPGTRLLVL.

This clone occurred once. The chain couples TRBV27 to TRBJ1-2; D is perhaps TRBD1 (5 bases). CDR1 is MNHEY, CDR2 SMNVEV, per germline (reference sequence). This CDR3 region has 14 residues. V dropped 2 bases and J dropped 5 bases, with 12 bases sitting between them. CDR3 in DNA: TGTGCCAGCAGTTTACAGGGTCAGGGATATGGCTACACCTTC. The encoded protein is CASSLQGQGYGYTF.

The chain links TRBV13 to TRBJ1-2; D is uncertain. V was pared by 7 bases and J by 2 bases, with 8 bases between. CDR1 and CDR2 from the germline V gene are PRHDT and FYEKMQ (reference sequence). The CDR3 covers 12 residues. Here the CDR3 reads CASNRGNYGYTF. For the CDR3, the DNA is TGTGCCAGCAACAGAGGGAACTATGGCTACACCTTC.

The rearrangement joins TRBV6-1 to TRBJ1-2; TRBD1 is a possible D gene (6 bases). The ends were cut back, 6 bases at V and 8 bases at J, with 16 bases in the middle. Germline V CDR1 and CDR2: MNHNS, SASEGT. The CDR3 spans 13 residues. DNA for the CDR3: TGTGCCAGCAGACTGGCTTACAGGGAGGGCTACACCTTC. This codes for CASRLAYREGYTF.

The chain has TRBV27 and TRBJ2-1; 13 bases fit TRBD2. V dropped 0 bases and J dropped 9; count of bases not matched to a gene: 14. This CDR3 region has 19 residues. Germline CDR1 MNHEY, CDR2 SMNVEV (reference sequence). The CDR3 protein is CASSLSPDSRLAGGCEQFF. The CDR3 DNA is TGTGCCAGCAGTTTATCGCCCGATTCTCGACTAGCGGGAGGTTGTGAGCAGTTCTTC.

The chain combines TRBV13 with TRBJ2-2; D gene unclear. Trimming shortened V by 8 bases and J by 4 bases, and 14 bases separated the two germline ends. CDR1 is PRHDT, CDR2 FYEKMQ, per germline (reference sequence). This CDR3 is built from 14 residues. CDR3 amino acids: CASRPGSRTGELFF. The CDR3 DNA follows: TGTGCCAGCCGGCCCGGGTCACGCACCGGGGAGCTGTTTTTT.

The V call is TRBV9, the J call TRBJ1-2; maybe TRBD1 (6 bases). From germline, CDR1 is SGDLS and CDR2 YYNGEE. V was shortened by 3 bases and J by 1 base, with 16 bases between the two germline ends. The CDR3 totals 16 residues. CDR3 protein: CASSDGQTQLNYGYTF. CDR3 nucleotide sequence: TGTGCCAGCAGCGACGGACAGACTCAACTTAACTATGGCTACACCTTC.

V usage is TRBV2 and J usage is TRBJ1-5; 7 bases agree with TRBD1. The CDR3 covers 15 residues. Germline CDR1 and CDR2: SNHLY and FYNNEI. J gave up 4 bases and V 2 bases, and 5 bases lay outside the gene matches. The CDR3 sequence is CASSENRGNNQPQHF. The CDR3, as DNA: TGTGCCAGCAGTGAAAACAGGGGCAATAATCAGCCCCAGCATTTT. The variable domain in full, completed from reference TRBV2 and TRBJ1-5, reads EPEVTQTPSHQVTQMGQEVILRCVPISNHLYFYWYRQILGQKVEFLVSFYNNEISEKSEIFDDQFSVERPDGSNFTLKIRSTKLEDSAMYFCASSENRGNNQPQHFGDGTRLSIL.

The chain carries TRBV21-1 and TRBJ1-1; the table names TRBD1, a call not compared with the DNA. TRBV21-1 is listed as a pseudogene. CDR3 size: 16 residues. The CDR3 spells CASSKDRGSQNTEAFF. The CDR3 DNA reads TGTGCCAGCAGCAAAGATAGGGGGTCCCAGAACACTGAAGCTTTCTTT.

This sequence joins TRBV30 and TRBJ2-2; D may be TRBD1 or TRBD2 (5 bases each). CDR1 and CDR2 (germline): GTSNPN, SVGIG (reference sequence). The CDR3 spans 13 residues. Trimming left V 1 base short and J 8 bases short, with 11 bases between. CDR3 nucleotides: TGTGCCTGGAGTGGAGAGGGGAGTGGGGAGCTGTTTTTT. The encoded protein is CAWSGEGSGELFF.

The chain couples TRBV7-8 to TRBJ2-1, with 12 bases aligning to TRBD2. The CDR3 length is 19 residues. V lost 6 bases, J lost 5 bases, and 17 bases stayed unmatched. Germline-derived CDR1 and CDR2 are SGHVS and FQNEAQ. The CDR3 is CASSERASGRGSPHNEQFF. CDR3 DNA: TGTGCCAGCAGTGAAAGGGCTAGCGGGAGGGGGAGCCCCCACAATGAGCAGTTCTTC.

The CDR3 nucleotides are TGTGCCAGCAGTTTTCAACCCAGGGGGCAATGGACTGAAGCTTTCTTT. It translates to CASSFQPRGQWTEAFF. V usage is TRBV28 and J usage is TRBJ1-1; TRBD1 matches at 8 bases. Trimming at V came to 3 bases and at J to 5 bases, leaving 11 bases not matched to a gene. This CDR3 spans 16 amino acids. Germline loops: CDR1 MDHEN, CDR2 SYDVKM.

The J gene is TRBJ1-2, the V gene TRBV28; a weak D match, TRBD1 (6 bases). The CDR3 loop spans 17 amino acids. Trimming removed 2 bases at V and 7 bases at J, with 23 bases between. The germline V gene has CDR1 MDHEN and CDR2 SYDVKM. The CDR3 nucleotides are TGTGCCAGCAGTTTACGGGCGGGAGGAGGGGGAACTTGTGGCTACACCTTC. Residues: CASSLRAGGGGTCGYTF.

This chain joins TRBV28 and TRBJ2-1; D remains unclear. Trimming removed 2 bases at V and 4 bases at J, with 12 bases between. The V gene's germline CDR1 is MDHEN and CDR2 SYDVKM. The CDR3 is 15 residues long. The CDR3 sequence: CASSLRLAPYNEQFF. The CDR3 DNA reads TGTGCCAGCAGTTTAAGGTTAGCACCGTACAATGAGCAGTTCTTC.

The genes are TRBV6-5 and TRBJ2-7, with D possibly matching TRBD1 (5 bases). The germline V and J ends were trimmed by 2 bases and 6 bases, with 17 bases remaining between them. The CDR3 is made up of 15 amino acids. The germline gives CDR1 MNHEY, CDR2 SVGAGI. CDR3 region: CASSYTGLGPAEQYF. CDR3 coding DNA: TGTGCCAGCAGTTACACAGGCCTAGGCCCCGCCGAGCAGTACTTC.

The chain recombines TRBV19 with TRBJ1-1; D unresolved. V was trimmed by 5 bases and J by 5 bases, leaving 9 bases between them. The CDR3 consists of 12 residues. Per the germline V gene, CDR1 is LNHDA and CDR2 is SQIVND (reference sequence). The CDR3 coding sequence is TGTGCCAGTAGTCTCCACGGAACTGAAGCTTTCTTT. Protein: CASSLHGTEAFF.

The rearrangement links TRBV5-6 to TRBJ2-2; D remains unclear. The CDR3 is 17 residues long. V lost 4 bases to trimming and J lost 2 bases, with 18 bases between them. Germline V gene sequence: CDR1 SGHDT, CDR2 YYEEEE. CDR3 loop: CASSPPGGKRNTGELFF. DNA for the CDR3: TGTGCCAGCAGCCCCCCTGGCGGTAAGAGAAACACCGGGGAGCTGTTTTTT.

This sequence joins TRBV7-2 and TRBJ2-2; the D is unclear. The germline V gene has CDR1 SGHTA and CDR2 FQGNSA. The CDR3 has 15 amino acids. V was shortened by 5 bases and J by 1 base, with 11 bases between the two germline ends. The CDR3 spells CASSMMGWNTGELFF. The CDR3 bases are TGTGCCAGCAGCATGATGGGATGGAACACCGGGGAGCTGTTTTTT.

V and J are TRBV14 and TRBJ2-7; unclear D gene. The germline V and J ends were trimmed by 0 bases and 4 bases, with 13 bases remaining between them. CDR3 length equals 15 residues. Looked up from germline, CDR1 is SGHDN and CDR2 is FVKESK. CDR3 residues: CASSQDLVRSYEQYF. The CDR3 nucleotides read TGTGCCAGCAGCCAAGATCTTGTGAGGTCTTACGAGCAGTACTTC.

The chain joins TRBV5-6 to TRBJ2-7; no clear D. The ends were cut back, 0 bases at V and 0 bases at J, with 16 bases in the middle. Germline V gene lookup returns CDR1 SGHDT and CDR2 YYEEEE. This CDR3 is 17 amino acids long. CDR3 in DNA: TGTGCCAGCAGCTTGGGTCGCTGGGGAAGAGGCTCCTACGAGCAGTACTTC. Its translation is CASSLGRWGRGSYEQYF. Looking up the rest from reference TRBV5-6 and TRBJ2-7 gives the full variable domain: DAGVTQSPTHLIKTRGQQVTLRCSPKSGHDTVSWYQQALGQGPQFIFQYYEEEERQRGNFPDRFSGHQFPNYSSELNVNALLLGDSALYLCASSLGRWGRGSYEQYFGPGTRLTVT.

This sequence joins TRBV4-2 and TRBJ2-5, with TRBD2 as a possible D gene (5 bases). Trimming cost V 0 bases and J 3 bases, with 38 bases left between them. Germline CDR1 is LGHNA and CDR2 is YNFKEQ. This CDR3 contains 24 residues. The CDR3 spells CASSQDRGISPLTVPPLRKETQYF. The CDR3 DNA reads as TGTGCCAGCAGCCAAGATCGAGGGATTTCACCCCTGACCGTTCCCCCCCTTCGAAAAGAGACCCAGTACTTC.